Below are 32 T cell receptor beta chains sequenced from a single sample in a study of blood T cell repertoires in COVID-19. The method was immunoSEQ multiplex PCR; TCRdb's version includes in-frame clones alone and lacks a portion of them. The sample yields roughly 170,000 clones, about nine tenths seen once. Sequenced material: peripheral blood. The receptors were sampled from a man aged 65 to 79 with active or convalescent COVID-19.

The CDR3: CASSTPRDTHTGELFF. CDR3 nucleotide sequence: TGTGCCAGTAGTACTCCTCGGGACACGCACACCGGGGAGCTGTTTTTT. This chain joins TRBV19 and TRBJ2-2; D possibly corresponds to TRBD1 (6 bases). This CDR3 spans 16 amino acids. Germline values: CDR1 LNHDA, CDR2 SQIVND (reference sequence). V lost 4 bases, J lost 3 bases, and 15 bases lay in between.

The J gene is TRBJ1-5, the V gene TRBV18, with 9 positions matching TRBD1. Germline V gene sequence: CDR1 KGHSH, CDR2 LQKENI. Trimming cost V 2 bases and J 4 bases; bases outside gene matches: 15. The CDR3 sequence is 19 residues long. The DNA for the CDR3 is TGTGCCAGCTCACCAATGGGACAGGGAGGTATTGGAGGTAATCAGCCCCAGCATTTT. Its protein product is CASSPMGQGGIGGNQPQHF.

The chain combines TRBV28 with TRBJ1-6; D gene unclear. Germline V CDR1 and CDR2: MDHEN, SYDVKM. V lost 5 bases and J lost 1, with 9 bases in between. The CDR3 contains 15 residues. CDR3 residues: CASSPPGSYNSPLHF. The CDR3 coding sequence is TGTGCCAGCAGTCCCCCGGGTTCCTATAATTCACCCCTCCACTTT.

This clone was recorded once. One junction end does not reproduce the germline sequence, and a read error may be involved. The chain has TRBV10-1 and TRBJ1-2; D ambiguous. The V gene's germline CDR1 is WNHNN and CDR2 SYGVQD (reference sequence). CDR3 length: 13 residues. CDR3 nucleotides: TGCGCCAGCAGTTCTAGCTTGGACCGTCGGGCTTCCTTC. As protein: CASSSSLDRRASF.

The chain couples TRBV19 to TRBJ2-7; perhaps TRBD2 as D (5 bases). Trimming pared 6 bases from V and 3 bases from J, leaving 15 bases between. Germline assignment: CDR1 LNHDA and CDR2 SQIVND (reference sequence). The CDR3 sequence is 14 residues long. The CDR3 is CASSRGLASYEQYF. In DNA, the CDR3 is TGTGCCAGTAGCCGAGGGCTAGCAAGCTACGAGCAGTACTTC.

The table lists this clone with a count of one. The V call is TRBV6-2 or TRBV6-3, the J call TRBJ2-1; D is perhaps TRBD2 (5 bases). V lost 4 bases and J lost 4, with 8 bases in between. This CDR3 comprises 13 residues. Germline loops: CDR1 MNHEY, CDR2 SVGEGT. DNA of the CDR3: TGTGCCAGCAGTTCCGGGGTTTACAATGAGCAGTTCTTC. This sequence encodes CASSSGVYNEQFF.

The chain links TRBV6-2 or TRBV6-3 to TRBJ2-5, with D tentatively TRBD2 (7 bases). V was clipped by 2 bases and J by 3 bases, with 16 bases between them. The CDR3 is 16 residues long. Germline V lookup: CDR1 MNHEY, CDR2 SVGEGT. CDR3 loop: CASSYLGGRSKETQYF. CDR3 sequence (DNA): TGTGCCAGCAGTTACCTCGGGGGGCGTAGTAAAGAGACCCAGTACTTC.

CDR3 residues: CSASAGGDTYEQYF. CDR3 sequence (DNA): TGCAGTGCTAGTGCGGGGGGGGATACCTACGAGCAGTACTTC. The V call is TRBV20-1, the J call TRBJ2-7; 9 bases are a match to TRBD2. V trimming: 3 bases; J trimming: 2 bases; junction bases outside the gene matches: 5. Per germline, CDR1 DFQATT and CDR2 SNEGSKA (reference sequence). The CDR3 covers 14 residues.

The CDR3 DNA reads TGCGCCAGCAGTTTAGGGACACCACCTTCGGGAAACTATGGCTACACCTTC. Protein sequence: CASSLGTPPSGNYGYTF. The rearrangement uses TRBV5-1 and TRBJ1-2, with D perhaps matching TRBD1 (6 bases). Trimming removed 5 bases at V and 2 bases at J, with 22 bases between. Germline-derived CDR1 and CDR2 are SGHRS and YFSETQ. The CDR3 loop spans 17 amino acids. The full variable domain, completed using reference TRBV5-1 and TRBJ1-2, is KAGVTQTPRYLIKTRGQQVTLSCSPISGHRSVSWYQQTPGQGLQFLFEYFSETQRNKGNFPGRFSGRQFSNSRSEMNVSTLELGDSALYLCASSLGTPPSGNYGYTFGSGTRLTVV.

The chain recombines TRBV18 with TRBJ2-3; 12 positions agree with TRBD2. Germline trimming cut 1 base from V and 1 base from J; bases unmatched to any gene: 15. This CDR3 has 21 amino acids. CDR1 KGHSH and CDR2 LQKENI come from the germline V gene. CDR3 nucleotide sequence: TGTGCCAGCTCACCACGAGATGGGGGACTAGCGGGCCTGAGAGGCACAGATACGCAGTATTTT. As protein: CASSPRDGGLAGLRGTDTQYF.

In this sample, this clone turned up once. The chain employs TRBV5-4 and TRBJ2-1; a possible D gene is TRBD2 (6 bases). With 0 bases removed from V and 4 bases from J, the gap between germline ends came to 14 bases. Germline-derived CDR1 and CDR2 are SGHNT and YYREEE (reference sequence). CDR3 length equals 16 residues. The DNA for the CDR3 is TGTGCCAGCAGCTTGGGCGGTAGCGGAGCATACAATGAGCAGTTCTTC. Translating it yields CASSLGGSGAYNEQFF.

V gene TRBV4-1 combines with J gene TRBJ1-1, with 9 positions matching TRBD1. CDR1 and CDR2 from the germline V gene are MGHRA and YSYEKL. Trimming cost V 2 bases and J 5 bases; bases outside gene matches: 6. CDR3 length: 15 amino acids. The CDR3 here is CASSQPGQGWTEAFF. In nucleotides, the CDR3 is TGCGCCAGCAGCCAACCGGGACAGGGATGGACTGAAGCTTTCTTT.

This clone was recorded once. The chain uses TRBV6-2 or TRBV6-3 and TRBJ2-3, with TRBD1 matching 8 bases. CDR1 MNHEY and CDR2 SVGEGT come from the germline V gene. V was pared by 2 bases and J by 5 bases, with 6 bases of the junction left unmatched. This CDR3 region has 15 residues. CDR3 sequence (DNA): TGTGCCAGCAGTTACCGAGACAGGGGAGTAGATACGCAGTATTTT. Protein: CASSYRDRGVDTQYF.

The chain links TRBV5-1 to TRBJ2-2; weak D call: TRBD1 (6 bases). CDR1 is SGHRS, CDR2 YFSETQ, per germline. This CDR3 is 15 amino acids long. The V end was cut by 1 base, the J end by 4 bases, with 11 bases between. The CDR3 protein is CASSLTGFGTGELFF. The CDR3 nucleotides read TGCGCCAGCAGCTTGACAGGGTTCGGCACCGGGGAGCTGTTTTTT.

The rearrangement links TRBV4-1 to TRBJ1-5, with unresolved D. The CDR3 is 16 amino acids. V was pared by 1 base and J by 0 bases, with 10 bases between. CDR1 and CDR2 from the germline V gene are MGHRA and YSYEKL. In DNA, the CDR3 is TGCGCCAGCAGCCAAGCCCAGATGAATAGCAATCAGCCCCAGCATTTT. Translation: CASSQAQMNSNQPQHF.

The chain recombines TRBV10-3 with TRBJ1-1, with TRBD1 matching 11 bases. This CDR3 is 14 amino acids long. Germline V gene data show CDR1 as ENHRY and CDR2 as SYGVKD. Trimming removed 11 bases from V and 1 base from J; junction bases left unmatched: 6. CDR3 sequence (DNA): TGTGCCGTAGGAGGACAGGGGGCGAACACTGAAGCTTTCTTT. Its translation is CAVGGQGANTEAFF.

The chain couples TRBV29-1 to TRBJ2-7; 7 bases align to TRBD1. Germline V CDR1 and CDR2: SQVTM, ANQGSEA. The J segment lost 4 bases and the V segment lost 6 bases, leaving 6 bases of the junction unmatched. CDR3 size: 12 residues. This chain's CDR3 is CSVILTGYEQYF. CDR3 bases: TGCAGCGTAATACTGACAGGGTACGAGCAGTACTTC.

This rearrangement joins TRBV2 to TRBJ2-7, with D possibly being TRBD2 (6 bases). The CDR3 has 15 amino acids. Germline V gene lookup returns CDR1 SNHLY and CDR2 FYNNEI. The V gene lost 3 bases and the J gene lost 7 bases, with 19 bases spanning the gap. The CDR3 DNA reads as TGTGCCAGCAGTGAGGTCCTAGCGAGTGGCGGGGAGCAGTACTTC. It is translated as CASSEVLASGGEQYF.

In its sample, this clone was seen many times. V is TRBV5-1 and J is TRBJ1-3; weak D call: TRBD1 (6 bases). This CDR3 spans 14 amino acids. V was clipped by 4 bases and J by 7 bases, with 15 bases between them. The germline CDR1 and CDR2 sequences are SGHRS and YFSETQ. CDR3: CASSPGASRNTIYF. CDR3 nucleotides: TGCGCCAGCAGCCCAGGGGCCTCGCGGAACACCATATATTTT.

J is TRBJ1-1 and V is TRBV18; weak D call: TRBD1 (5 bases). Germline lookup yields CDR1 KGHSH and CDR2 LQKENI. The CDR3 is 13 amino acids. Deletions cut 4 bases from V and 6 bases from J, with 12 bases between. The CDR3 DNA sequence: TGTGCCAGCTCACTAACACAGGAAGCTGAAGCTTTCTTT. Translated: CASSLTQEAEAFF.

This rearrangement joins TRBV6-5 to TRBJ1-1; D unclear. The ends were cut back, 6 bases at V and 1 base at J, with 9 bases in the middle. The CDR3 contains 13 residues. Per germline, CDR1 MNHEY and CDR2 SVGAGI. This chain's CDR3 is CASRLDGNTEAFF. In DNA, the CDR3 is TGTGCCAGCAGACTAGACGGGAACACTGAAGCTTTCTTT.

This chain joins TRBV27 and TRBJ2-7; 7 bases map to TRBD1. Trimming removed 5 bases from V and 0 bases from J; junction bases left unmatched: 10. The germline V gene encodes CDR1 MNHEY and CDR2 SMNVEV (reference sequence). This CDR3 contains 16 residues. CDR3 in DNA: TGTGCCAGCAGTCCCTCCTGGGACAGAAGCTCCTACGAGCAGTACTTC. Its translation: CASSPSWDRSSYEQYF.

This clone has just one count. The rearrangement uses TRBV28 and TRBJ2-1; TRBD2 agrees at 13 bases. The CDR3 is made up of 16 amino acids. Unmatched junction bases numbered 1, after V lost 3 bases and J lost 2 bases. Germline V lookup: CDR1 MDHEN, CDR2 SYDVKM. DNA of the CDR3: TGTGCCAGCAGTTTCGGACTAGCGGGAGCCTACAATGAGCAGTTCTTC. Protein: CASSFGLAGAYNEQFF.

V and J are TRBV27 and TRBJ2-7, with D possibly being TRBD1 (5 bases). CDR1 is MNHEY and CDR2 is SMNVEV in the germline V gene (reference sequence). V was trimmed by 6 bases and J by 6 bases, leaving 9 bases between them. The CDR3 contains 11 residues. The CDR3 DNA sequence: TGTGCCAGCAGGTGGGGCGGCGAGCAGTACTTC. Its translation is CASRWGGEQYF.

The gene calls are TRBV27 and TRBJ2-3; perhaps TRBD1 as D (5 bases). This CDR3 has 14 residues. V was clipped by 7 bases and J by 0 bases, with 11 bases between them. Germline V gene data show CDR1 as MNHEY and CDR2 as SMNVEV (reference sequence). The CDR3 here is CASNRQGSTDTQYF. Written as DNA, the CDR3 is TGTGCCAGCAATAGGCAGGGTAGCACAGATACGCAGTATTTT.

The V gene is TRBV7-9, the J gene TRBJ1-6; a weak D match, TRBD1 (6 bases). The CDR3 spans 14 residues. Trimming stripped 4 bases from V and 9 bases from J, with 13 bases between. The germline V gene has CDR1 SEHNR and CDR2 FQNEAQ (reference sequence). In DNA, the CDR3 is TGTGCCAGCAGCTCGGGCAGGGGACCTTCACCCCTCCACTTT. Amino acid sequence: CASSSGRGPSPLHF.

This clone has a single count. Here the CDR3 reads CASRLGTQGQPQHF. The CDR3 DNA reads as TGTGCAAGTCGCTTAGGGACACAGGGTCAGCCCCAGCATTTT. The genes are TRBV12-2 and TRBJ1-5; no DNA check was done on the table's D call, TRBD1. TRBV12-2 counts as a pseudogene. The CDR3 sequence is 14 residues long.

V is TRBV7-2 and J is TRBJ1-1, with D maybe TRBD1 (6 bases). The V and J ends lost 1 base and 6 bases respectively, with 9 bases between them. The germline gives CDR1 SGHTA, CDR2 FQGNSA. The CDR3 loop spans 13 amino acids. For the CDR3, the DNA is TGTGCCAGCAGCTTAGGCAGGGGCGCTGAAGCTTTCTTT. Protein sequence: CASSLGRGAEAFF.

This clone was seen just once. The chain couples TRBV6-5 to TRBJ2-3; D is possibly TRBD1 (6 bases). This CDR3 has 16 amino acids. CDR1 and CDR2 from the germline V gene are MNHEY and SVGAGI. The V end was cut by 4 bases, the J end by 2 bases, with 16 bases between. The DNA of the CDR3 is TGTGCCAGCAGTTTTAAACCCACAGGGTACACAGATACGCAGTATTTT. Residues: CASSFKPTGYTDTQYF.

In nucleotides, the CDR3 is TGCGCCAGCAGCTTGGCGGCAGCGTGGGACTATGGCTACACCTTC. Its translation: CASSLAAAWDYGYTF. The genes are TRBV5-1 and TRBJ1-2, with D unclear. V shed 0 bases and J shed 3 bases, with 12 bases lying between them. From germline, CDR1 is SGHRS and CDR2 YFSETQ. The CDR3 extends over 15 amino acids.

The sample holds a few counts of this clone. The genes are TRBV29-1 and TRBJ2-7; 11 bases match TRBD2. The length of the CDR3 is 13 residues. CDR1 is SQVTM and CDR2 is ANQGSEA in the germline V gene. The junction had 6 bases not matched to a gene; V was cut back by 7 bases and J by 4 bases. CDR3 nucleotide sequence: TGCAGCGCCACTAGCGGGAGTTTGTACGAGCAGTACTTC. This translates into CSATSGSLYEQYF.

The rearrangement links TRBV27 to TRBJ2-3; TRBD2 is a possible D gene (6 bases). The length of the CDR3 is 14 residues. The ends were cut back, 2 bases at V and 7 bases at J, with 13 bases in the middle. Germline CDR1 MNHEY, CDR2 SMNVEV (reference sequence). The CDR3 sequence is CASSLQGAGNTQYF. The CDR3 coding sequence is TGTGCCAGCAGTTTACAAGGGGCGGGGAATACGCAGTATTTT.